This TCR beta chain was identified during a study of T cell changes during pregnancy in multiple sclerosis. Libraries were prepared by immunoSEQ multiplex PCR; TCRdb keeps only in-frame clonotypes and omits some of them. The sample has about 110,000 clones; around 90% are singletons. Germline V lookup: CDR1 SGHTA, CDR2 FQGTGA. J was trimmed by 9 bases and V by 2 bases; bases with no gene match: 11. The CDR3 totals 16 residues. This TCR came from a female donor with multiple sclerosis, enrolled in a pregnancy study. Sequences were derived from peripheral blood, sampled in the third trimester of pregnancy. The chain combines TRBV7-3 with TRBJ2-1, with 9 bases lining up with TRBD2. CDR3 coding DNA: TGTGCCAGCAGCTTAGGTTTGCGGGAGGGCCCCGGTGAGCAGTTCTTC. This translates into CASSLGLREGPGEQFF.